A selection of T cell receptor beta chains follows, all from one sample in a study of cytomegalovirus exposure and HLA in healthy donors. Using immunoSEQ multiplex PCR, the repertoire was profiled, and TCRdb retains in-frame clones only, with some absent. The profile shows roughly 140,000 clones, 84% of them singletons. The sample was PBMCs. These TCRs come from a boy younger than 10 in good health and CMV-seronegative. CDR3s include the opening cysteine and the closing phenylalanine or tryptophan. Fields, in order: J gene, V gene, CDR3 length, clone size, D gene, CDR3 DNA, CDR3 protein. D genes are given only for firm matches. Size values are once, few and many counts, or a class for expanded clones, and some rows have none.

TRBJ1-5	TRBV19	16	.	.	TGTGCCAGTAGTATAACAATTGCAGGGGGCAATCAGCCCCAGCATTTT	CASSITIAGGNQPQHF
TRBJ2-5	TRBV5-6	14	.	.	TGTGCCAGCACCTCCCGAGGGTTAGAAGAGACCCAGTACTTC	CASTSRGLEETQYF
TRBJ2-1	TRBV11-1	14	.	.	TGTGCCAGCAGCCCGCAACAGGGAAACAATGAGCAGTTCTTC	CASSPQQGNNEQFF
TRBJ1-4	TRBV7-9	17	.	.	TGTGCCAGCAGCTTATTCGAGTATGCCGGGGCTAATGAAAAACTGTTTTTT	CASSLFEYAGANEKLFF
TRBJ1-1	TRBV9	15	.	TRBD1	TGTGCCAGCAGCGTGGGTACAGGGGGTAGAACTGAAGCTTTCTTT	CASSVGTGGRTEAFF
TRBJ2-7	TRBV7-9	16	.	.	TGTGCCAGCAGCTTAGCGACGGGAGTGCCCTCCTACGAGCAGTACTTC	CASSLATGVPSYEQYF
TRBJ2-4	TRBV19	14	.	.	TGTGCCAGTAGTATAGGCAGGGGTAAAAACATTCAGTACTTC	CASSIGRGKNIQYF
TRBJ2-1	TRBV5-6	15	few	TRBD1	TGTGCCAGCAGCTTGGTGCCAGGGGGTGGCGATGAGCAGTTCTTC	CASSLVPGGGDEQFF
TRBJ2-1	TRBV18	17	.	.	TGTGCCAGCTCACCATCTGACCAGGGGGGCCCCTACAATGAGCAGTTCTTC	CASSPSDQGGPYNEQFF
TRBJ2-7	TRBV18	14	medium-sized	TRBD2	TGTGCCAGCTCACCTAGCGGGAGCGCCTACGAGCAGTACTTC	CASSPSGSAYEQYF
TRBJ1-2	TRBV29-1	12	.	.	TGCAGCGCCAGAACGGGGGAATATGGCTACACCTTC	CSARTGEYGYTF
TRBJ2-7	TRBV7-3	15	.	TRBD1	TGTGCCAGCAGCTTACTGGGACAGGGGATCTACGAGCAGTACTTC	CASSLLGQGIYEQYF
TRBJ2-1	TRBV6-4	14	.	.	TGTGCCAGCAGTGATCGAGCGGAGTACAATGAGCAGTTCTTC	CASSDRAEYNEQFF
TRBJ2-7	TRBV5-6	16	.	TRBD2	TGTGCCAGCAGCTTGCGCCGGACTAGCGGGGTGTACGAGCAGTACTTC	CASSLRRTSGVYEQYF
TRBJ1-4	TRBV30	11	few	.	TGTGCTTCGCGGCTTAATGAAAAACTGTTTTTT	CASRLNEKLFF
TRBJ2-7	TRBV6-4	17	.	TRBD1	TGTGCCAGCAGTGATCAGAGACAGGGGTTAATAACCCACGAGCAGTACTTC	CASSDQRQGLITHEQYF
TRBJ1-4	TRBV5-4	13	few	.	TGTGCCAGCAGCTTGAGGGGCCGAGAAAAACTGTTTTTT	CASSLRGREKLFF
TRBJ1-4	TRBV6-1	14	few	.	TGTGCCAGCAGTGAAGGGTCAGGGAATGAAAAACTGTTTTTT	CASSEGSGNEKLFF
TRBJ2-3	TRBV14	17	.	.	TGTGCCAGCAGCCAGAGAACAGGGTCGGAGGGCACAGATACGCAGTATTTT	CASSQRTGSEGTDTQYF
TRBJ2-7	TRBV27	14	.	TRBD2	TGTGCCAGCATGGAGCGGGGAACCACCTACGAGCAGTACTTC	CASMERGTTYEQYF
TRBJ2-3	TRBV9	16	.	TRBD2	TGTGCCAGCAGCGTAGACCTAGCGGGGGACACAGATACGCAGTATTTT	CASSVDLAGDTDTQYF
TRBJ2-7	TRBV6-5	14	.	TRBD1	TGTGCCAGCAGGAAGGGGACAGCAGTATACGAGCAGTACTTC	CASRKGTAVYEQYF
TRBJ1-4	TRBV9	14	.	.	TGTGCCAGCAGCGTAGGAGGGGGTAATGAAAAACTGTTTTTT	CASSVGGGNEKLFF
TRBJ1-1	TRBV7-3	14	once	.	TGTGCCAGCAGCTTAACGGGGGCGGGGGCAAAAGCTTTCTTT	CASSLTGAGAKAFF
TRBJ2-7	TRBV6-5	13	few	.	TGTGCCAGCAGTCAGCGGGTCTCCTACGAGCAGTACTTC	CASSQRVSYEQYF
TRBJ2-1	TRBV7-8	16	.	TRBD2	TGTGCCAGCAGCAGAAGCGGGAGGGCCCTATTAGATGAGCAGTTCTTC	CASSRSGRALLDEQFF
TRBJ1-2	TRBV7-3	15	.	TRBD1	TGTGCCAGCAGCTCAGGGACAGTTTCTAACTATGGCTACACCTTC	CASSSGTVSNYGYTF
TRBJ2-7	TRBV5-6	15	.	TRBD1	TGTGCCAGCAGCCCGGTAGGACAGGATGTCTACGAGCAGTACTTC	CASSPVGQDVYEQYF
TRBJ1-4	TRBV15	12	once	.	TGTGCCACCAGCCGCGCAAACGAAAAACTGTTTTTT	CATSRANEKLFF
TRBJ1-5	TRBV25-1	12	.	.	TGTGCCAGCAGTGAATTATCAGGGCCCCAGCATTTT	CASSELSGPQHF
TRBJ2-7	TRBV27	15	.	TRBD1	TGTGCCAGCAGTTCAACCGGGACAGGGGTTGGCGAGCAGTACTTC	CASSSTGTGVGEQYF
TRBJ2-3	TRBV5-4	18	.	TRBD1	TGTGCCAGCAGCTCGCTGCTAAACCGGGACAGGGTCACAGATACGCAGTATTTT	CASSSLLNRDRVTDTQYF
TRBJ2-7	TRBV7-9	15	.	.	TGTGCCAGCAGTTTTACAGATAAAAACTCCTACGAGCAGTACTTC	CASSFTDKNSYEQYF
TRBJ1-2	TRBV7-3	14	few	.	TGTGCCAGCAGCTTGGAGACAGTAAACTATGGCTACACCTTC	CASSLETVNYGYTF
TRBJ1-1	TRBV11-2	14	.	.	TGTGCCAGCAGCAATTTACAGGGCAACACTGAAGCTTTCTTT	CASSNLQGNTEAFF
TRBJ1-6	TRBV30	16	.	.	TGTGCCTGGAGTGTAAGTTTTTCAGGGGATAATTCACCCCTCCACTTT	CAWSVSFSGDNSPLHF
TRBJ1-2	TRBV5-5	13	.	.	TGTGCCAGCAGCTTGGGACAGAACCACGGCTACACCTTC	CASSLGQNHGYTF
TRBJ1-1	TRBV7-9	19	.	TRBD1	TGTGCCAGCAGCTTACAAGGGGACGGGACAGGGGGCAAGGACACTGAAGCTTTCTTT	CASSLQGDGTGGKDTEAFF
TRBJ2-1	TRBV6-4	13	.	TRBD1	TGTGCCAGCAGCGGGGACAGGCTAACAGAGCAGTTCTTC	CASSGDRLTEQFF
TRBJ1-2	TRBV5-4	15	once	.	TGTGCCAGCAGAGCAGGGTTGCTCATCGACTATGGCTACACCTTC	CASRAGLLIDYGYTF
TRBJ2-5	TRBV7-7	16	few	TRBD1	TGTGCCAGCAGCAAATCCGGGACAGGGGTAGGAGAGACCCAGTACTTC	CASSKSGTGVGETQYF
TRBJ2-7	TRBV7-7	14	.	.	TGTGCCAGCAGCTTAGGGGCAGGGTACTACGAGCGGTACTTC	CASSLGAGYYERYF
TRBJ1-2	TRBV13	13	.	.	TGTGCCAGCAGCTCGACAGATGAAAGTGGCTACACCTTC	CASSSTDESGYTF
TRBJ2-5	TRBV18	17	once	TRBD2	TGTGCCAGCTCACCGCTCCCCTCAGCGGGGGGTTTGGAGACCCAGTACTTC	CASSPLPSAGGLETQYF
TRBJ1-2	TRBV2	15	.	.	TGTGCCAGCAGTGATTTGGCAGGGTCAAGACTCAGCTACACCTTC	CASSDLAGSRLSYTF
TRBJ2-5	TRBV30	11	.	TRBD1	TGTGCCTGGGGACAGGGAGAGACCCAGTACTTC	CAWGQGETQYF
TRBJ2-3	TRBV7-2	14	.	.	TGTGCCAGCAGCTCCCGGGGAAGGACAGATACGCAGTATTTT	CASSSRGRTDTQYF
TRBJ2-7	TRBV10-3	14	.	.	TGTGCCATCAGTGCACAGGTTCGCTCCTACGAGCAGTACTTC	CAISAQVRSYEQYF
TRBJ2-7	TRBV15	17	once	.	TGTGCCACCAGCAGAGATTTACGGGGTGATGTCTCCTACGAGCAGTACTTC	CATSRDLRGDVSYEQYF
TRBJ2-4	TRBV19	17	.	TRBD1	TGTGCCAGTAGCGTACCTGGACAGGGACTTGGCAAAAACATTCAGTACTTC	CASSVPGQGLGKNIQYF
TRBJ1-2	TRBV18	14	.	TRBD1	TGTGCCAGCTCACCTACAGGGGCGGAATATGGCTACACCTTC	CASSPTGAEYGYTF
TRBJ2-3	TRBV2	15	.	TRBD2	TGTGCCAGCAGGGAGGGACTAGCAGTGGCAGATACGCAGTATTTT	CASREGLAVADTQYF
TRBJ1-6	TRBV11-2	18	.	.	TGTGCCAGCAGCTTAGATCATGCAGGAAGCTCCTATAATTCACCCCTCCACTTT	CASSLDHAGSSYNSPLHF
TRBJ2-5	TRBV18	12	few	.	TGTGCCAGCTCACCGGGGAGGGAGACCCAGTACTTC	CASSPGRETQYF
TRBJ1-1	TRBV7-9	16	.	TRBD1	TGTGCCAGCAGCCCGGGACAGCCGGGAGTCGTGACTGAAGCTTTCTTT	CASSPGQPGVVTEAFF
TRBJ2-6	TRBV7-6	18	once	.	TGTGCCAGCAGCCCGTATGGGGAGGAACTCTCTGGGGCCAACGTCCTGACTTTC	CASSPYGEELSGANVLTF
TRBJ1-2	TRBV10-3	13	.	.	TGTGCCATCAGTGATAACCGGAACTATGGCTACACCTTC	CAISDNRNYGYTF